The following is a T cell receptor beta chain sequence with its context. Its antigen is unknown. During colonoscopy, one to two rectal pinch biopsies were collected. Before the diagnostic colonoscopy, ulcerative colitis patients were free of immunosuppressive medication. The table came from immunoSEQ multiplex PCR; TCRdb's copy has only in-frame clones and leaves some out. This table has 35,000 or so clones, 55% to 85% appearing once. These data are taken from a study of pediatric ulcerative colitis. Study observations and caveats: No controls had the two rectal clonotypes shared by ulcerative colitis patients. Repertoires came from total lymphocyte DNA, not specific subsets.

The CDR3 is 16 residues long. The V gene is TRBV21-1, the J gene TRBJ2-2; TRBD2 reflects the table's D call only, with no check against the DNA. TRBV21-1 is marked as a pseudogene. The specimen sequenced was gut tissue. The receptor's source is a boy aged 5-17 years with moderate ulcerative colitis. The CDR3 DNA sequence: TGTGCCAGCAGCAAATCGCCCGAAGGAGAGACCGGGGAGCTGTTTTTT. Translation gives CASSKSPEGETGELFF.